This is a list of T cell receptor beta chains from one sample in a study of shared clonotypes between healthy human individuals. The method was immunoSEQ multiplex PCR; TCRdb's version includes in-frame clones alone and lacks a portion of them. The sample has about 1 million clones, more than 60% seen once. Sequencing was done on a sample of memory CD4+ T cells sorted from blood. These TCRs come from a man younger than 35 in good health. Each CDR3 is given with its conserved first and last residue. D genes are given only for firm matches. Only part of the rows carry a size: once, few, many, or a class if the clone is expanded.

v_gene: TRBV2
abundance: NA
j_gene: TRBJ1-2
d_gene: NA
CDR3aa: CASSEQGSNYGYTF
CDR3nt: TGTGCCAGCAGTGAACAGGGATCTAACTATGGCTACACCTTC

v_gene: TRBV2
abundance: once
j_gene: TRBJ2-1
d_gene: TRBD2
CDR3aa: CASSSGGANEQFF
CDR3nt: TGTGCCAGCAGTAGCGGGGGGGCCAATGAGCAGTTCTTC

v_gene: TRBV27
abundance: NA
j_gene: TRBJ2-1
d_gene: TRBD2
CDR3aa: CASSLVRGGPNEQFF
CDR3nt: TGTGCCAGCAGTTTGGTCCGGGGGGGGCCCAATGAGCAGTTCTTC

v_gene: TRBV15
abundance: NA
j_gene: TRBJ1-1
d_gene: TRBD1
CDR3aa: CATSRGTGGRAEAFF
CDR3nt: TGTGCCACCAGCAGAGGAACAGGGGGCAGGGCTGAAGCTTTCTTT

v_gene: TRBV7-2
abundance: once
j_gene: TRBJ2-5
d_gene: NA
CDR3aa: CASSPPGKTQYF
CDR3nt: TGTGCCAGCAGCCCCCCCGGAAAGACCCAGTACTTC

v_gene: TRBV11-2
abundance: NA
j_gene: TRBJ2-7
d_gene: NA
CDR3aa: CASSLDGVVSRAYF
CDR3nt: TGTGCCAGCAGCTTAGATGGAGTTGTGAGTAGGGCGTACTTC

v_gene: TRBV30
abundance: NA
j_gene: TRBJ2-3
d_gene: TRBD2
CDR3aa: CAWSEKGLITDTQYF
CDR3nt: TGTGCCTGGAGCGAAAAGGGACTAATCACAGATACGCAGTATTTT

v_gene: TRBV2
abundance: NA
j_gene: TRBJ2-5
d_gene: NA
CDR3aa: CASSEAQKPQETQYF
CDR3nt: TGTGCCAGCAGTGAAGCCCAGAAACCACAAGAGACCCAGTACTTC

v_gene: TRBV29-1
abundance: many
j_gene: TRBJ1-2
d_gene: TRBD1
CDR3aa: CSGGTASNGYTF
CDR3nt: TGCAGCGGGGGGACAGCCTCTAATGGCTACACCTTC

v_gene: TRBV7-2
abundance: once
j_gene: TRBJ2-2
d_gene: TRBD1
CDR3aa: CASSLGTGVTGELFF
CDR3nt: TGTGCCAGCAGCTTAGGGACAGGGGTCACCGGGGAGCTGTTTTTT

v_gene: TRBV7-8
abundance: NA
j_gene: TRBJ2-1
d_gene: NA
CDR3aa: CASSLAGTPGVNEQFF
CDR3nt: TGTGCCAGCAGCTTAGCGGGGACACCGGGGGTCAATGAGCAGTTCTTC

v_gene: TRBV30
abundance: few
j_gene: TRBJ1-2
d_gene: NA
CDR3aa: CAWSVGGGRANYGYTF
CDR3nt: TGTGCCTGGAGTGTAGGTGGGGGAAGGGCGAACTATGGCTACACCTTC

v_gene: TRBV5-6
abundance: NA
j_gene: TRBJ2-3
d_gene: NA
CDR3aa: CASSLESASDTQYF
CDR3nt: TGTGCCAGCAGCTTGGAATCAGCGTCAGATACGCAGTATTTT

v_gene: TRBV28
abundance: once
j_gene: TRBJ1-2
d_gene: TRBD1
CDR3aa: CASSILGTGRKGYTF
CDR3nt: TGTGCCAGCAGTATACTCGGGACAGGGAGAAAAGGCTACACCTTC

v_gene: TRBV5-1
abundance: NA
j_gene: TRBJ2-5
d_gene: NA
CDR3aa: CASSPQGFRETQYF
CDR3nt: TGCGCCAGCAGCCCACAGGGTTTCCGAGAGACCCAGTACTTC

v_gene: TRBV9
abundance: once
j_gene: TRBJ2-1
d_gene: NA
CDR3aa: CASSLRGVSYNEQFF
CDR3nt: TGTGCCAGCAGCCTCAGGGGGGTCTCCTACAATGAGCAGTTCTTC

v_gene: TRBV7-2
abundance: once
j_gene: TRBJ1-6
d_gene: TRBD1
CDR3aa: CASNQQGVSSPLHF
CDR3nt: TGTGCCAGCAACCAACAGGGGGTCTCTTCACCCCTCCACTTT

v_gene: TRBV5-6
abundance: NA
j_gene: TRBJ1-6
d_gene: NA
CDR3aa: CASSSPGAIPLHF
CDR3nt: TGTGCCAGCAGCTCCCCTGGGGCAATCCCCCTCCACTTT

v_gene: TRBV10-2
abundance: NA
j_gene: TRBJ1-1
d_gene: NA
CDR3aa: CASGQGNTEAFF
CDR3nt: TGCGCCAGCGGGCAAGGAAACACTGAAGCTTTCTTT

v_gene: TRBV7-3
abundance: NA
j_gene: TRBJ1-2
d_gene: NA
CDR3aa: CASSLKGGGAGGYTF
CDR3nt: TGTGCCAGCAGCTTAAAAGGAGGAGGGGCTGGCGGCTACACCTTC

v_gene: TRBV12-5
abundance: NA
j_gene: TRBJ2-3
d_gene: NA
CDR3aa: CASGLMTTGYRFTDTQYF
CDR3nt: TGTGCTAGTGGTTTGATGACAACAGGGTATCGATTCACAGATACGCAGTATTTT

v_gene: TRBV6-5
abundance: NA
j_gene: TRBJ1-1
d_gene: NA
CDR3aa: CASSYLRNTEAFF
CDR3nt: TGTGCCAGCAGTTACCTCCGGAACACTGAAGCTTTCTTT

v_gene: TRBV29-1
abundance: few
j_gene: TRBJ2-7
d_gene: TRBD1
CDR3aa: CSVEDTGGKDEQYF
CDR3nt: TGCAGCGTTGAAGATACAGGGGGTAAGGACGAGCAGTACTTC

v_gene: TRBV11-2
abundance: few
j_gene: TRBJ1-1
d_gene: TRBD1
CDR3aa: CASSQGGRGRTEAFF
CDR3nt: TGTGCCAGCAGCCAGGGGGGGCGGGGGAGGACTGAAGCTTTCTTT

v_gene: TRBV2
abundance: NA
j_gene: TRBJ2-7
d_gene: TRBD1
CDR3aa: CASTGQGEGEQYF
CDR3nt: TGTGCCAGCACAGGACAGGGAGAAGGAGAGCAGTACTTC

v_gene: TRBV29-1
abundance: few
j_gene: TRBJ1-1
d_gene: NA
CDR3aa: CSASIGGKNTEAFF
CDR3nt: TGCAGCGCGTCGATTGGAGGGAAGAACACTGAAGCTTTCTTT

v_gene: TRBV20-1
abundance: few
j_gene: TRBJ1-1
d_gene: NA
CDR3aa: CSAGAFEEAFF
CDR3nt: TGCAGTGCAGGGGCTTTTGAAGAAGCTTTCTTT

v_gene: TRBV18
abundance: NA
j_gene: TRBJ2-5
d_gene: TRBD2
CDR3aa: CASQGLAVGETQYF
CDR3nt: TGTGCCAGCCAGGGTCTAGCGGTGGGAGAGACCCAGTACTTC

v_gene: TRBV30
abundance: NA
j_gene: TRBJ2-7
d_gene: TRBD1
CDR3aa: CAWGQGVSYEQYF
CDR3nt: TGTGCCTGGGGACAGGGGGTCTCCTACGAGCAGTACTTC

v_gene: TRBV5-1
abundance: NA
j_gene: TRBJ2-5
d_gene: TRBD2
CDR3aa: CASSPGSSGQETQYF
CDR3nt: TGCGCCAGCAGCCCCGGTTCTAGCGGCCAAGAGACCCAGTACTTC

v_gene: TRBV18
abundance: NA
j_gene: TRBJ1-1
d_gene: NA
CDR3aa: CASSSTGPGESTEAFF
CDR3nt: TGTGCCAGCTCATCCACCGGTCCGGGTGAGAGCACTGAAGCTTTCTTT

v_gene: TRBV25-1
abundance: NA
j_gene: TRBJ1-1
d_gene: TRBD1
CDR3aa: CASSDARAGTGVNTEAFF
CDR3nt: TGTGCCAGCAGTGATGCCCGAGCAGGGACAGGGGTGAACACTGAAGCTTTCTTT

v_gene: TRBV7-2
abundance: NA
j_gene: TRBJ2-3
d_gene: NA
CDR3aa: CASSPDSNTDTQYF
CDR3nt: TGTGCCAGCAGCCCCGATTCGAACACAGATACGCAGTATTTT

v_gene: TRBV27
abundance: NA
j_gene: TRBJ1-1
d_gene: TRBD1
CDR3aa: CASSLRRTGPKNTEAFF
CDR3nt: TGTGCCAGCAGCCTCCGACGGACAGGGCCGAAGAACACTGAAGCTTTCTTT

v_gene: TRBV5-4
abundance: NA
j_gene: TRBJ1-6
d_gene: TRBD1
CDR3aa: CASSLAGGAWNSPLHF
CDR3nt: TGTGCCAGCAGCTTGGCAGGGGGCGCTTGGAATTCACCCCTCCACTTT

v_gene: TRBV14
abundance: NA
j_gene: TRBJ2-5
d_gene: TRBD2
CDR3aa: CASSPTTSGSFQETQYF
CDR3nt: TGTGCCAGCAGCCCTACTACTAGCGGGAGTTTCCAGGAGACCCAGTACTTC

v_gene: TRBV30
abundance: NA
j_gene: TRBJ2-2
d_gene: TRBD1
CDR3aa: CAWSASGTANHRELFF
CDR3nt: TGTGCCTGGAGTGCATCAGGGACAGCGAACCACCGGGAGCTGTTTTTT

v_gene: TRBV7-9
abundance: NA
j_gene: TRBJ2-5
d_gene: NA
CDR3aa: CASTRDYQETQYF
CDR3nt: TGTGCCAGCACCCGAGATTACCAAGAGACCCAGTACTTC

v_gene: TRBV18
abundance: NA
j_gene: TRBJ2-5
d_gene: NA
CDR3aa: CASSPWAGQETQYF
CDR3nt: TGTGCCAGCTCACCATGGGCGGGCCAAGAGACCCAGTACTTC

v_gene: TRBV9
abundance: NA
j_gene: TRBJ2-2
d_gene: NA
CDR3aa: CASSVWNTGELFF
CDR3nt: TGTGCCAGCAGCGTCTGGAACACCGGGGAGCTGTTTTTT

v_gene: TRBV19
abundance: NA
j_gene: TRBJ2-7
d_gene: TRBD2
CDR3aa: CASSIDLAGGPREQYF
CDR3nt: TGTGCCAGTAGTATCGACCTAGCGGGAGGGCCCCGCGAGCAGTACTTC

v_gene: TRBV20-1
abundance: NA
j_gene: TRBJ2-1
d_gene: NA
CDR3aa: CSARDSPGQFF
CDR3nt: TGCAGTGCTAGAGATTCCCCGGGCCAGTTCTTC

v_gene: TRBV7-2
abundance: once
j_gene: TRBJ2-1
d_gene: NA
CDR3aa: CASSPQNSYNEQFF
CDR3nt: TGTGCCAGCAGCCCGCAAAACTCCTACAATGAGCAGTTCTTC

v_gene: TRBV5-1
abundance: NA
j_gene: TRBJ2-5
d_gene: NA
CDR3aa: CASSLESLPQETQYF
CDR3nt: TGCGCCAGCAGCTTGGAGAGCCTACCCCAAGAGACCCAGTACTTC

v_gene: TRBV29-1
abundance: NA
j_gene: TRBJ2-5
d_gene: NA
CDR3aa: CSVDMGGWETQYF
CDR3nt: TGCAGCGTTGATATGGGGGGCTGGGAGACCCAGTACTTC

v_gene: TRBV4-1
abundance: NA
j_gene: TRBJ2-7
d_gene: NA
CDR3aa: CASSQDHERPRYEQYF
CDR3nt: TGCGCCAGCAGCCAGGACCACGAGAGGCCTAGGTACGAGCAGTACTTC

v_gene: TRBV5-1
abundance: NA
j_gene: TRBJ1-6
d_gene: NA
CDR3aa: CASSLGPRDGLNSPLHF
CDR3nt: TGCGCCAGCAGCTTGGGACCCAGGGACGGTTTAAATTCACCCCTCCACTTT

v_gene: TRBV6-5
abundance: NA
j_gene: TRBJ2-1
d_gene: NA
CDR3aa: CASSYPGSGNEQFF
CDR3nt: TGTGCCAGCAGTTACCCGGGCTCGGGGAATGAGCAGTTCTTC

v_gene: TRBV10-3
abundance: NA
j_gene: TRBJ2-3
d_gene: TRBD2
CDR3aa: CAISERGLAGPSTDTQYF
CDR3nt: TGTGCCATCAGTGAGCGGGGACTAGCGGGACCCAGCACAGATACGCAGTATTTT

v_gene: TRBV18
abundance: few
j_gene: TRBJ2-1
d_gene: TRBD2
CDR3aa: CASSPAALAGPYNEQFF
CDR3nt: TGTGCCAGCTCACCAGCGGCACTAGCGGGGCCCTACAATGAGCAGTTCTTC

v_gene: TRBV18
abundance: NA
j_gene: TRBJ2-3
d_gene: TRBD1
CDR3aa: CASSPPGQGRITDTQYF
CDR3nt: TGTGCCAGCTCACCACCGGGACAGGGAAGGATCACAGATACGCAGTATTTT

v_gene: TRBV18
abundance: NA
j_gene: TRBJ1-2
d_gene: TRBD1
CDR3aa: CASSPITGGDYGYTF
CDR3nt: TGTGCCAGCTCACCAATAACAGGGGGAGATTATGGCTACACCTTC

v_gene: TRBV5-1
abundance: NA
j_gene: TRBJ2-7
d_gene: NA
CDR3aa: CASSLESNYEQYF
CDR3nt: TGCGCCAGCAGCTTGGAAAGCAACTACGAGCAGTACTTC

v_gene: TRBV5-5
abundance: NA
j_gene: TRBJ1-1
d_gene: NA
CDR3aa: CASSLVGMNTEAFF
CDR3nt: TGTGCCAGCAGCTTGGTTGGGATGAACACTGAAGCTTTCTTT

v_gene: TRBV5-1
abundance: many
j_gene: TRBJ2-7
d_gene: TRBD1
CDR3aa: CASSQSRDRDQYF
CDR3nt: TGCGCCAGCAGCCAGTCCCGGGACAGGGACCAGTACTTC